This paragraph reports one TCR beta chain. Its specific antigen is unknown. Per-base quality was not reported, and no clone a single base away is much larger than it. These data belong to a study of T cell repertoires in cytomegalovirus infection (dated by TCRdb to 2018 to 2020). Turning to the overall study: Recently identified HLA-C-restricted CMV epitopes, whose presentation resists viral immunomodulation, were targeted by peptide stimulations together with well-studied HLA-B-restricted epitopes. The HLA type of each donor mattered for the analysis, because public TCR beta signatures pointed to carriage of CMV infection along with the matching HLA type.

Sequencer: Illumina HiSeq 1500. TCRdb trimmed public reads at Q25 via fastp, called clones via MiXCR and kept in-frame beta chains. A single entry per CDR3 protein holds the most common genes and DNA from its merged rows. In this sample the table shows about a million distinct CDR3 sequences, approximately 32% of which occur a single time. Of the sample, roughly 13% is held by the ten largest clones. The CDR3, from cysteine to phenylalanine, totals 14 residues. Only the CDR3 DNA stays, 42 bases, in frame from base 1. A distance of 11 bases separates the germline ends of V and J, which lose 4 bases and 1 base respectively. Taken from the germline V gene, the CDR1 and CDR2 loops are SGHRS and YFSETQ. General conclusions and limits of the study: The ex vivo response was dominated by HLA-C-restricted CMV-specific TCR beta clonotypes, which also provided the single most frequent clonotype in two of eight donors. Cumulative frequency of public TCR beta family members discriminated carriers of CMV infection plus the relevant HLA type in this cohort and an independent roughly 340-donor cohort.

Explained via the paper, the treatment or condition label denotes: in vitro stimulation with specific CMV peptide epitopes to enrich CMV-specific T cells. The input for sequencing was cultured CD8+ T cells from PBMCs, taken from culture after CMV antigen stimulation. The sequence was obtained from a human donor in good health (CMV status not recorded). Some clones in this sample may be carry-over from other donors' samples. Recombination linked TRBV5-1 to TRBJ1-1; the D segment cannot be called with confidence. At the DNA level, the sequence is TGCGCCAGCAGCGTTGACACCTCGAACACTGAAGCTTTCTTT. This sequence encodes CASSVDTSNTEAFF. With the rest looked up from the reference TRBV5-1 and TRBJ1-1 genes rather than sequenced, the full variable domain is KAGVTQTPRYLIKTRGQQVTLSCSPISGHRSVSWYQQTPGQGLQFLFEYFSETQRNKGNFPGRFSGRQFSNSRSEMNVSTLELGDSALYLCASSVDTSNTEAFFGQGTRLTVV.